A single sample gave rise to the 30 T cell receptor beta chains below, sequenced in a study of blood T cell repertoires in COVID-19. Sequencing used immunoSEQ multiplex PCR; TCRdb keeps in-frame clones, though not all of them. This table has under 200,000 clones, 70% to 80% appearing once. Sequenced sample: peripheral blood. All receptors derive from a woman between 40 and 55 years old with COVID-19, enrolled during active disease.

V is TRBV7-9 and J is TRBJ2-3, with D possibly TRBD2 on 6 matching bases. Germline CDR1 SEHNR, CDR2 FQNEAQ (reference sequence). V gave up 5 bases and J gave up 2 bases, with 17 bases separating them. CDR3 size: 16 residues. The CDR3 loop is CASSQLGGSVTDTQYF. CDR3 DNA sequence: TGTGCCAGCAGCCAACTGGGGGGATCGGTCACAGATACGCAGTATTTT.

The chain uses TRBV24-1 and TRBJ1-2, with TRBD1 matching over 7 bases. Germline CDR1 is KGHDR and CDR2 is SFDVKD. The CDR3 is 13 amino acids. Unmatched junction bases numbered 0, after V lost 4 bases and J lost 2 bases. In DNA form, the CDR3 reads TGTGCCACCAGTGAGGGACAGAACTATGGCTACACCTTC. This translates into CATSEGQNYGYTF.

V gene TRBV5-1 combines with J gene TRBJ2-1, with D perhaps TRBD2 (5 bases). The CDR3 is 16 residues long. Germline CDR1 and CDR2: SGHRS and YFSETQ. The V end lost 0 bases, the J end lost 0 bases, and 10 bases lay between the germline ends. CDR3 residues: CASSLGALDSYNEQFF. The CDR3 bases are TGCGCCAGCAGCTTGGGGGCACTAGACTCCTACAATGAGCAGTTCTTC.

This clone was observed a few times. The chain couples TRBV30 to TRBJ1-4; 8 nucleotides match TRBD1. The CDR3 consists of 15 residues. The germline gives CDR1 GTSNPN, CDR2 SVGIG (reference sequence). The CDR3: CASGRQGASNEKLFF. The CDR3 bases are TGTGCGTCGGGACGGCAGGGGGCATCTAATGAAAAACTGTTTTTT.

V gene TRBV5-4 combines with J gene TRBJ1-4, with D possibly matching TRBD1 (6 bases). The V end lost 1 base, the J end lost 0 bases, and 16 bases lay between the germline ends. The CDR3 consists of 18 residues. Germline V CDR1 and CDR2: SGHNT, YYREEE (reference sequence). CDR3 amino acids: CASSLLSRGGATNEKLFF. DNA for the CDR3: TGTGCCAGCAGCTTGCTATCAAGAGGGGGGGCAACTAATGAAAAACTGTTTTTT.

This clone was counted once. The genes are TRBV5-1 and TRBJ1-2, with a possible D match to TRBD1 (6 bases). The CDR3 spans 13 residues. V dropped 0 bases and J dropped 7 bases, with 10 bases sitting between them. The germline V gene encodes CDR1 SGHRS and CDR2 YFSETQ. This chain's CDR3 is CASSLEGGGGYTF. CDR3 DNA: TGCGCCAGCAGCTTGGAAGGGGGTGGTGGCTACACCTTC. Supplemented by reference TRBV5-1 and TRBJ1-2, the full variable domain reads KAGVTQTPRYLIKTRGQQVTLSCSPISGHRSVSWYQQTPGQGLQFLFEYFSETQRNKGNFPGRFSGRQFSNSRSEMNVSTLELGDSALYLCASSLEGGGGYTFGSGTRLTVV.

A few counts support this clone. The chain joins TRBV18 to TRBJ1-1; D is unclear. V was cut by 2 bases and J by 11 bases, with 15 bases left in between. The CDR3 consists of 13 residues. The V gene's germline CDR1 is KGHSH and CDR2 LQKENI. The CDR3: CASSPGEAEVAFF. CDR3 DNA: TGTGCCAGCTCACCAGGGGAGGCCGAGGTGGCTTTCTTT.

This clone was recorded once. The chain has TRBV6-5 and TRBJ1-2; 8 bases match TRBD1. From germline, CDR1 is MNHEY and CDR2 SVGAGI. Trimming at V came to 0 bases and at J to 3 bases, leaving 3 bases not matched to a gene. The CDR3 consists of 15 residues. The CDR3 sequence is CASSYSQGADYGYTF. For the CDR3, the DNA is TGTGCCAGCAGTTACTCGCAGGGGGCGGACTATGGCTACACCTTC.

This clone was recorded many times. This chain connects TRBV21-1 to TRBJ2-2; TRBD2 was called by the table and not checked on the DNA. TRBV21-1 constitutes a pseudogene. This CDR3 spans 21 amino acids. Here the CDR3 reads CASSKEEIPQLAGVLTGELFF. In DNA, the CDR3 is TGTGCCAGCAGCAAAGAGGAGATCCCGCAACTAGCGGGAGTCCTCACCGGGGAGCTGTTTTTT.

This rearrangement joins TRBV20-1 to TRBJ2-7; D ambiguous. CDR1 and CDR2 (germline): DFQATT, SNEGSKA (reference sequence). Trimming removed 3 bases from V and 3 bases from J, with 12 bases in between. This CDR3 has 13 amino acids. CDR3 nucleotide sequence: TGCAGTGCTAGTCGTTCGGTAAACTACGAGCAGTACTTC. Its translation: CSASRSVNYEQYF.

V is TRBV7-7 and J is TRBJ2-1, with D tentatively TRBD2 (6 bases). The CDR3 length is 13 residues. Looked up from germline, CDR1 is SSHAT and CDR2 is FNYEAQ (reference sequence). The germline V and J ends were trimmed by 5 bases and 7 bases, with 12 bases remaining between them. CDR3 sequence (DNA): TGTGCCAGCAGCCTCGGGACTTGGAATGAGCAGTTCTTC. Translating it yields CASSLGTWNEQFF.

This clone was recorded only once. This sequence joins TRBV9 and TRBJ2-3, with 8 bases identical to TRBD2. Trimming took 5 bases from V and 0 from J; bases not matched to a gene: 2. Germline CDR1 is SGDLS and CDR2 is YYNGEE. There are 14 residues in the CDR3. CDR3: CASSSGVSTDTQYF. DNA for the CDR3: TGTGCCAGCAGTAGCGGGGTGAGCACAGATACGCAGTATTTT. Full variable domain (missing parts from reference TRBV9 and TRBJ2-3): DSGVTQTPKHLITATGQRVTLRCSPRSGDLSVYWYQQSLDQGLQFLIQYYNGEERAKGNILERFSAQQFPDLHSELNLSSLELGDSALYFCASSSGVSTDTQYFGPGTRLTVL.

This clone was seen a single time. The chain couples TRBV14 to TRBJ2-7; possible D gene TRBD2, 5 bases. The germline V gene encodes CDR1 SGHDN and CDR2 FVKESK. The CDR3 totals 13 residues. V was trimmed by 4 bases and J by 1 base, leaving 8 bases between them. The CDR3 DNA sequence: TGTGCCAGCAGCCGACTAAATTCCTACGAGCAGTACTTC. Translation: CASSRLNSYEQYF.

This chain links TRBV25-1 with TRBJ2-7, with D perhaps matching TRBD2 (5 bases). The ends were cut back, 2 bases at V and 4 bases at J, with 21 bases in the middle. Germline V CDR1 and CDR2: MGHDK, SYGVNS. This CDR3 has 17 residues. The CDR3 coding sequence is TGTGCCAGCAGTGAACCCACTGGGTGGAGCGGTAGTTACGAGCAGTACTTC. As protein: CASSEPTGWSGSYEQYF.

The chain joins TRBV7-8 to TRBJ1-3; the D gene is possibly TRBD1 (5 bases). The CDR3 spans 15 residues. Trimming took 2 bases from V and 4 from J, leaving 12 bases between them. Germline CDR1 SGHVS, CDR2 FQNEAQ. The CDR3 DNA reads TGTGCCAGCAGCTTAAGGGGCGGCCAAGGAAACACCATATATTTT. Encoded protein: CASSLRGGQGNTIYF. The full variable domain, in which reference TRBV7-8 and TRBJ1-3 provide the parts outside the CDR3, is GAGVSQSPRYKVAKRGQDVALRCDPISGHVSLFWYQQALGQGPEFLTYFQNEAQLDKSGLPSDRFFAERPEGSVSTLKIQRTQQEDSAVYLCASSLRGGQGNTIYFGEGSWLTVV.

The chain has TRBV28 and TRBJ1-5; the D gene is possibly TRBD1 (5 bases). Between the trimmed V and J ends, which lost 6 bases and 3 bases, there was a span of 9 bases. Germline CDR1 is MDHEN and CDR2 is SYDVKM. The CDR3 totals 13 residues. The CDR3 loop reads CASRRTFNQPQHF. In DNA form, the CDR3 reads TGTGCCAGCAGGCGGACATTCAATCAGCCCCAGCATTTT.

The V gene is TRBV4-3, the J gene TRBJ1-5, with D possibly being TRBD1 (5 bases). Germline CDR1 reads LGHNA; CDR2 reads YSLEER. V was shortened by 0 bases and J by 4 bases, with 13 bases between the two germline ends. CDR3 length: 16 amino acids. DNA of the CDR3: TGCGCCAGCAGCCAAGAAGGGGCAGGATCAAATCAGCCCCAGCATTTT. Residues: CASSQEGAGSNQPQHF.

The chain is built from TRBV27 and TRBJ2-3; D unresolved. The CDR3 totals 12 residues. The germline V gene has CDR1 MNHEY and CDR2 SMNVEV (reference sequence). V dropped 3 bases and J dropped 5 bases, with 6 bases sitting between them. The CDR3 DNA sequence: TGTGCCAGCAGTTTCCGGAGAGATACGCAGTATTTT. It is translated as CASSFRRDTQYF.

The V call is TRBV19, the J call TRBJ2-1; TRBD2 agrees at 9 bases. Germline loops: CDR1 LNHDA, CDR2 SQIVND (reference sequence). CDR3 length: 16 amino acids. Trimming cost V 3 bases and J 9 bases; bases outside gene matches: 12. CDR3 sequence reads: CASSILFAGGQGEQFF. The CDR3 DNA sequence: TGTGCCAGTAGTATCCTGTTTGCGGGAGGGCAAGGTGAGCAGTTCTTC. Full variable domain (remainder filled in from reference TRBV19 and TRBJ2-1): DGGITQSPKYLFRKEGQNVTLSCEQNLNHDAMYWYRQDPGQGLRLIYYSQIVNDFQKGDIAEGYSVSREKKESFPLTVTSAQKNPTAFYLCASSILFAGGQGEQFFGPGTRLTVL.

The chain has TRBV19 and TRBJ2-7, with TRBD1 identical over 7 bases. V lost 3 bases, J lost 3 bases, and 8 bases stayed unmatched. This CDR3 is built from 15 residues. The germline CDR1 and CDR2 sequences are LNHDA and SQIVND (reference sequence). The DNA of the CDR3 is TGTGCCAGTAGTATGATGACAGGGAACTTCTACGAGCAGTACTTC. It is translated as CASSMMTGNFYEQYF.

This chain connects TRBV19 to TRBJ2-6; 7 bases align to TRBD2. This CDR3 has 17 amino acids. Germline V gene lookup returns CDR1 LNHDA and CDR2 SQIVND (reference sequence). V dropped 3 bases and J dropped 4; count of bases not matched to a gene: 9. The CDR3 DNA follows: TGTGCCAGTAGTATTAAGGGAGGGGCGACCGGGGCCAACGTCCTGACTTTC. Amino acids: CASSIKGGATGANVLTF.

V and J are TRBV6-5 and TRBJ2-1; 7 positions agree with TRBD1. In germline, CDR1 is MNHEY, CDR2 SVGAGI. This CDR3 spans 15 amino acids. The V and J ends lost 7 bases and 2 bases, in that order; junction bases with no gene match: 8. The CDR3, as DNA: TGTGCCAGCACCGAATATAGGGGGCCCTACAATGAGCAGTTCTTC. It specifies CASTEYRGPYNEQFF.

V usage is TRBV6-5 and J usage is TRBJ1-2; D gene ambiguous. Trimming left V 7 bases short and J 3 bases short, with 6 bases between. The CDR3 is 11 residues long. The germline V gene has CDR1 MNHEY and CDR2 SVGAGI. Here the CDR3 reads CASTRDYGYTF. CDR3 bases: TGTGCCAGCACAAGAGACTATGGCTACACCTTC.

CDR3: CAIRTTGKHGYTF. The CDR3 nucleotides are TGTGCCATACGAACGACAGGGAAACATGGCTACACCTTC. V gene TRBV2 combines with J gene TRBJ1-2; 7 nucleotides agree with TRBD1. Germline lookup yields CDR1 SNHLY and CDR2 FYNNEI. This CDR3 region has 13 residues. V shed 10 bases, J shed 6 bases, and the junction held 11 bases outside the gene matches.

V gene TRBV28 combines with J gene TRBJ2-2; TRBD1 matches 7 bases. V trimming: 2 bases; J trimming: 3 bases; junction bases outside the gene matches: 9. Looked up from germline, CDR1 is MDHEN and CDR2 is SYDVKM. The CDR3 covers 17 residues. The CDR3 sequence: CASSLIGDREHTGELFF. The DNA of the CDR3 is TGTGCCAGCAGTTTAATCGGTGACAGGGAGCACACCGGGGAGCTGTTTTTT.

This chain links TRBV7-2 with TRBJ2-7; TRBD2 might be the D (6 bases). From germline, CDR1 is SGHTA and CDR2 FQGNSA. V was pared by 6 bases and J by 0 bases, with 15 bases between. CDR3 size: 15 residues. The CDR3 DNA sequence: TGTGCCAGCAGTTTCAGCGGGCGGGACTCCTACGAGCAGTACTTC. The encoded protein is CASSFSGRDSYEQYF. The whole variable domain, filled in from reference TRBV7-2 and TRBJ2-7, reads GAGVSQSPSNKVTEKGKDVELRCDPISGHTALYWYRQSLGQGLEFLIYFQGNSAPDKSGLPSDRFSAERTGGSVSTLTIQRTQQEDSAVYLCASSFSGRDSYEQYFGPGTRLTVT.

V gene TRBV7-8 combines with J gene TRBJ2-2, with 9 bases matching TRBD1. Trimming removed 1 base from V and 3 bases from J; junction bases left unmatched: 0. CDR1 is SGHVS, CDR2 FQNEAQ, per germline. The CDR3 consists of 15 residues. This CDR3 is CASSLGTGDTGELFF. CDR3 nucleotides: TGTGCCAGCAGCTTAGGGACAGGGGACACCGGGGAGCTGTTTTTT.

The table lists this clone with a few counts. The CDR3 protein is CASSQAGFTYEQYF. The CDR3 DNA sequence: TGTGCCAGCAGCCAGGCAGGTTTTACCTACGAGCAGTACTTC. The chain couples TRBV3-1 (or the pseudogene TRBV3-2) to TRBJ2-7; D gene ambiguous. The germline V and J ends were trimmed by 3 bases and 2 bases, with 11 bases remaining between them. This CDR3 comprises 14 residues. Germline-derived CDR1 and CDR2 are LGHDT and YNNKEL (reference sequence).

The rearrangement uses TRBV7-3 and TRBJ2-1; 8 bases map to TRBD1. Trimming cost V 2 bases and J 5 bases; bases outside gene matches: 5. This CDR3 region has 15 residues. Germline CDR1 is SGHTA and CDR2 is FQGTGA. CDR3 sequence reads: CASSLDRGWDNEQFF. The DNA of the CDR3 is TGTGCCAGCAGCTTAGACAGGGGATGGGACAATGAGCAGTTCTTC.

This chain uses TRBV5-4 with TRBJ2-7, with 9 bases lining up with TRBD2. The length of the CDR3 is 14 residues. V trimming: 0 bases; J trimming: 9 bases; junction bases outside the gene matches: 7. Germline values: CDR1 SGHNT, CDR2 YYREEE (reference sequence). For the CDR3, the DNA is TGTGCCAGCAGCTTGGCTAGCGGGATAAGACGGCAGTACTTC. Translation: CASSLASGIRRQYF.